Below, 10 T cell receptor beta chains from the same sample are listed, as sequenced in a study of blood T cell repertoires in COVID-19 (dated by TCRdb to 2020 to 2022). The receptor library was made with the immunoSEQ multiplex PCR assay. TCRdb's version of the immuneACCESS table is confined to in-frame rearrangements and falls short of the full clone set. An unresolved V gene accounts for under half of the shortfall where checked; the remainder is of unknown origin. Across this sample there are 150,000 or so clones, with about 70% seen only once. The top ten clones comprise less than 2.5% of the sample. Sequenced: peripheral blood. These receptors originate from a woman in her 70s with acute or convalescent COVID-19.

The count of this clone is one. V usage is TRBV5-1 and J usage is TRBJ2-2, with D unclear. CDR3 length equals 13 residues. V was shortened by 0 bases and J by 8 bases, with 8 bases between the two germline ends. Per the germline V gene, CDR1 is SGHRS and CDR2 is YFSETQ. CDR3 nucleotide sequence: TGCGCCAGCAGCTTGGAAACAAGAGGGGAGCTGTTTTTT. This sequence encodes CASSLETRGELFF.

The rearrangement uses TRBV10-3 and TRBJ1-1, with D possibly TRBD1 on 5 matching bases. The V gene's germline CDR1 is ENHRY and CDR2 SYGVKD. The CDR3 length is 13 residues. Trimming removed 7 bases from V and 1 base from J, with 10 bases in between. CDR3 nucleotide sequence: TGTGCCATCAAGGGGCTGGGGAACACTGAAGCTTTCTTT. This sequence encodes CAIKGLGNTEAFF.

This clone was found a few times. This chain uses TRBV5-5 with TRBJ1-3, with TRBD1 matching 8 bases. Trimming took 4 bases from V and 3 from J; bases not matched to a gene: 9. Germline V gene lookup returns CDR1 SGHKS and CDR2 YYEKEE (reference sequence). The CDR3 extends over 16 amino acids. In nucleotides, the CDR3 is TGTGCCAGCAGCCAAGGACAGGGCGTAGGTGGAAACACCATATATTTT. Translating it yields CASSQGQGVGGNTIYF. Based on the CDR3 plus reference TRBV5-5 and TRBJ1-3, the full variable domain is DAGVTQSPTHLIKTRGQQVTLRCSPISGHKSVSWYQQVLGQGPQFIFQYYEKEERGRGNFPDRFSARQFPNYSSELNVNALLLGDSALYLCASSQGQGVGGNTIYFGEGSWLTVV.

V gene TRBV7-6 combines with J gene TRBJ2-7; 8 positions agree with TRBD2. This CDR3 has 15 residues. V gave up 1 base and J gave up 3 bases; unmatched junction bases: 5. The germline gives CDR1 SGHVS, CDR2 FNYEAQ. CDR3 bases: TGTGCCAGCAGCTTAGAGGCTAGCGGGTTCTACGAGCAGTACTTC. This gives the protein CASSLEASGFYEQYF.

The V call is TRBV29-1, the J call TRBJ1-2; 10 bases are shared with TRBD1. The V and J ends lost 7 bases and 5 bases, in that order; junction bases with no gene match: 4. Germline assignment: CDR1 SQVTM and CDR2 ANQGSEA. The CDR3 covers 12 residues. The CDR3 protein is CSALDRGYGYTF. The CDR3 coding sequence is TGCAGCGCCTTGGACAGGGGGTATGGCTACACCTTC.

This clone turned up a few times. The CDR3 spells CASSPVARDRGRNTGELFF. Written as DNA, the CDR3 is TGTGCCAGCAGCCCAGTTGCGCGGGACAGGGGGCGGAATACCGGGGAGCTGTTTTTT. The chain uses TRBV28 and TRBJ2-2; 12 bases line up with TRBD1. Trimming removed 6 bases from V and 5 bases from J; junction bases left unmatched: 16. The CDR3 runs 19 residues. Germline V gene sequence: CDR1 MDHEN, CDR2 SYDVKM.

The count of this clone is one. V and J are TRBV7-2 and TRBJ2-5; the D is unclear. V gave up 5 bases and J gave up 0 bases, with 13 bases separating them. The germline V gene encodes CDR1 SGHTA and CDR2 FQGNSA. CDR3 length: 15 amino acids. The CDR3 nucleotides are TGTGCCAGCAGCAAAATTCTAGGTTACCAAGAGACCCAGTACTTC. This gives the protein CASSKILGYQETQYF.

The chain recombines TRBV6-5 with TRBJ1-4; no firm D call. V was shortened by 6 bases and J by 1 base, with 9 bases between the two germline ends. Germline-derived CDR1 and CDR2 are MNHEY and SVGAGI. The CDR3 is made up of 14 amino acids. CDR3 bases: TGTGCCAGCAGCACTAGAGGAACTAATGAAAAACTGTTTTTT. This encodes CASSTRGTNEKLFF.

The chain has TRBV19 and TRBJ2-7; 8 bases line up with TRBD1. The CDR3 is made up of 15 amino acids. The V segment lost 3 bases and the J segment 1 base; nucleotides outside the gene matches: 5. Germline lookup yields CDR1 LNHDA and CDR2 SQIVND (reference sequence). CDR3: CASSIRTGISYEQYF. The CDR3 bases are TGTGCCAGTAGTATTCGGACAGGGATATCCTACGAGCAGTACTTC.

The rearrangement links TRBV18 to TRBJ2-1, with D possibly matching TRBD2 (5 bases). V was trimmed by 5 bases and J by 10 bases, leaving 12 bases between them. Per germline, CDR1 KGHSH and CDR2 LQKENI. The CDR3 consists of 12 residues. CDR3 in amino acids: CASSAGVTEQFF. Written as DNA, the CDR3 is TGTGCCAGCTCAGCCGGGGTTACCGAGCAGTTCTTC.